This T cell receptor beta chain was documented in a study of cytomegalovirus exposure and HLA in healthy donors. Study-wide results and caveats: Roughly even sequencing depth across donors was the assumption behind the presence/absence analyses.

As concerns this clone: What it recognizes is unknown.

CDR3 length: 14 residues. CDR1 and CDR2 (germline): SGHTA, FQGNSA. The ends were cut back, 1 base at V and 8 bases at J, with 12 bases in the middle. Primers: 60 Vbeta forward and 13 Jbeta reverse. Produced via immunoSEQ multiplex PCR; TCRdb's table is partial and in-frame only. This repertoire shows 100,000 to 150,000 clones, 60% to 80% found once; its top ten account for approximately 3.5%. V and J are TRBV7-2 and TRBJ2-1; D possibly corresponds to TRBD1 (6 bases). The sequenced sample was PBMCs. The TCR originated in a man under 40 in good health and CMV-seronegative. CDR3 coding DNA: TGTGCCAGCAGCTTAGTATCCTGGGGGCATGAGCAGTTCTTC. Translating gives CASSLVSWGHEQFF.